One T cell receptor (beta chain) is described in this entry. The antigen is not known. This entry comes from a study of CD8 T cells in ankylosing spondylitis. Germline V gives CDR1 DFQATT, CDR2 SNEGSKA (reference sequence). This CDR3 has 15 amino acids. V was pared by 4 bases and J by 1 base, with 8 bases of the junction left unmatched. The study's findings and limits: Disease-linked clones were CD8+ and relatively rare in peripheral blood. A TCR beta motif made of several highly homologous variants seemed typical of ankylosing spondylitis blood. Reactive arthritis synovial fluid and blood previously showed some of these motif variants.

Construction of TCR beta libraries was performed using quantitative 5'-RACE with molecular barcodes. TCRdb used MiXCR to reprocess the 5' RACE reads, holding one entry per CDR3 protein. The table lists 150,000 to 200,000 distinct CDR3 sequences, 13% of them singletons. The gene calls are TRBV20-1 and TRBJ1-1, with 8 positions matching TRBD1. Sample: blood, either unsorted or a sorted T cell fraction (not recorded which). The TCR originated in a female donor with ankylosing spondylitis or in good health (not recorded which). CDR3 amino acids: CSATLGGTGNTEAFF. The CDR3 nucleotides are TGCAGTGCTACCCTGGGGGGGACAGGGAACACTGAAGCTTTCTTT.